The rows below give T cell receptor beta chains drawn from one sample of a study of cytomegalovirus exposure and HLA in healthy donors. Assay used: immunoSEQ multiplex PCR; TCRdb lists only in-frame clones, some missing. Seen here are some 130,000 clones, more than 65% observed once, and the top ten hold roughly 4.2%. Sequenced input: PBMCs. The receptors derive from a male donor in good health and CMV-seropositive. The CDR3 runs from the conserved cysteine through the conserved F or W.

J gene: TRBJ1-2
V gene: TRBV6-4
CDR3 length: 14
CDR3 protein: CASSDGASIYGYTF

J gene: TRBJ1-5
V gene: TRBV19
CDR3 length: 15
CDR3 protein: CASSIGRGPNQPQHF

J gene: TRBJ2-7
V gene: TRBV6-5
CDR3 length: 16
CDR3 protein: CASSYWGGGLSYEQYF

J gene: TRBJ2-1
V gene: TRBV28
CDR3 length: 12
CDR3 protein: CASSLSRDEQFF

J gene: TRBJ1-5
V gene: TRBV6-1
CDR3 length: 17
CDR3 protein: CASSGNTGFGWGQPQHF

J gene: TRBJ1-1
V gene: TRBV7-9
CDR3 length: 15
CDR3 protein: CASSWAQGPSTEAFF

J gene: TRBJ2-7
V gene: TRBV19
CDR3 length: 16
CDR3 protein: CASSATGTGGSYEQYF

J gene: TRBJ2-1
V gene: TRBV5-4
CDR3 length: 13
CDR3 protein: CASRPTSGRPQFF

J gene: TRBJ2-6
V gene: TRBV30
CDR3 length: 17
CDR3 protein: CAWSVQDSSSGANGLTF

J gene: TRBJ1-2
V gene: TRBV4-1
CDR3 length: 17
CDR3 protein: CASSHARARGPNYGYTF

J gene: TRBJ2-3
V gene: TRBV7-9
CDR3 length: 14
CDR3 protein: CASSLRGGTDTQYF

J gene: TRBJ2-2
V gene: TRBV2
CDR3 length: 17
CDR3 protein: CASSEARLAGSTGELFF

J gene: TRBJ2-3
V gene: TRBV10-2
CDR3 length: 13
CDR3 protein: CASSERVVNTQYF

J gene: TRBJ1-1
V gene: TRBV6-5
CDR3 length: 13
CDR3 protein: CASNVDRGTEAFF

J gene: TRBJ1-6
V gene: TRBV18
CDR3 length: 15
CDR3 protein: CASSQGDPRDSPLHF

J gene: TRBJ2-2
V gene: TRBV2
CDR3 length: 15
CDR3 protein: CASSWGGRLTGELFF

J gene: TRBJ1-1
V gene: TRBV27
CDR3 length: 14
CDR3 protein: CASGRAGGFTEAFF

J gene: TRBJ1-6
V gene: TRBV6-1
CDR3 length: 16
CDR3 protein: CASSEVRAGGGSPLHF

J gene: TRBJ2-3
V gene: TRBV6-4
CDR3 length: 15
CDR3 protein: CASSDSASGPDTQYF

J gene: TRBJ1-4
V gene: TRBV7-2
CDR3 length: 15
CDR3 protein: CASSLVAGPNEKLFF

J gene: TRBJ2-5
V gene: TRBV27
CDR3 length: 14
CDR3 protein: CASSLGTAQETQYF

J gene: TRBJ2-3
V gene: TRBV5-6
CDR3 length: 15
CDR3 protein: CASSIIGQGADTQYF

J gene: TRBJ1-2
V gene: TRBV15
CDR3 length: 15
CDR3 protein: CATSRDRQGAGGYTF

J gene: TRBJ1-4
V gene: TRBV7-6
CDR3 length: 15
CDR3 protein: CASSLGAGAYEKLFF

J gene: TRBJ2-1
V gene: TRBV7-9
CDR3 length: 17
CDR3 protein: CASSLARGSGSYNEQFF

J gene: TRBJ1-2
V gene: TRBV6-5
CDR3 length: 14
CDR3 protein: CASSPGQINYGYTF

J gene: .
V gene: TRBV5-5
CDR3 length: 15
CDR3 protein: CASSFGTSSSYEQYF

J gene: TRBJ2-6
V gene: TRBV2
CDR3 length: 17
CDR3 protein: CASLPGQQVAGANGLTF

J gene: TRBJ2-3
V gene: TRBV6-1
CDR3 length: 15
CDR3 protein: CASSLRGGVTDTQYF

J gene: TRBJ2-2
V gene: TRBV7-3
CDR3 length: 16
CDR3 protein: CASSLVRTANTGELFF

J gene: TRBJ2-1
V gene: TRBV7-9
CDR3 length: 11
CDR3 protein: CASRVQGAQFF

J gene: TRBJ2-1
V gene: TRBV4-2
CDR3 length: 14
CDR3 protein: CASSQDIDRGVGFF

J gene: TRBJ1-1
V gene: TRBV9
CDR3 length: 14
CDR3 protein: CASSVATWNTEAFF

J gene: TRBJ2-7
V gene: TRBV30
CDR3 length: 16
CDR3 protein: CAWSLKLSGSSYEQYF

J gene: TRBJ1-2
V gene: TRBV28
CDR3 length: 12
CDR3 protein: CASVGQVRGYTF

J gene: TRBJ2-6
V gene: TRBV5-1
CDR3 length: 17
CDR3 protein: CASSLVVAGIGANVLTF